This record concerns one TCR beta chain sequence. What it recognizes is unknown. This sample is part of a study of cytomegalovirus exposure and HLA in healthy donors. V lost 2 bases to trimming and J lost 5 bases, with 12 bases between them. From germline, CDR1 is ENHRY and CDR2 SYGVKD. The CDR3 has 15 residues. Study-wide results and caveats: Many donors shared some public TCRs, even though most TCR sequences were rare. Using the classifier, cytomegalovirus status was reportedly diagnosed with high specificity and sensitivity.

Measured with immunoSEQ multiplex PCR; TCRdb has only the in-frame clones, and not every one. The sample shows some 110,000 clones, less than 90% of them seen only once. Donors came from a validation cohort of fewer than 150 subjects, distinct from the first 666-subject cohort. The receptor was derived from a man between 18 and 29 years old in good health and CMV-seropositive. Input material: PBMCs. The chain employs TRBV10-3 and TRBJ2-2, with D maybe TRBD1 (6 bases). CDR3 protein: CAISERTDRTGELFF. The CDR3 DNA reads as TGTGCCATCAGTGAGAGGACCGACAGGACCGGGGAGCTGTTTTTT.